This T cell receptor (beta chain) was captured in a study of blood T cell repertoires in COVID-19. This CDR3 is built from 15 residues. Germline lookup yields CDR1 MGHRA and CDR2 YSYEKL. V gave up 0 bases and J gave up 6 bases, with 15 bases separating them. This clone showed up just a few times. Original processing methods: Estimation of nucleated cell counts relied on the amplification of reference gene primers. Libraries were prepared by immunoSEQ multiplex PCR; TCRdb keeps only in-frame clonotypes and omits some of them. V and J calls and clone size are copied from that table; D and trimming were computed from the DNA. The sample has more than 95,000 clones, roughly 80% seen once.

The chain uses TRBV4-1 and TRBJ2-7, with D maybe TRBD2 (6 bases). The sequenced sample was peripheral blood. The clonotype originates from a man aged 50-59 years with acute or convalescent COVID-19. The DNA for the CDR3 is TGCGCCAGCAGCCAAGATCCGGAGGGGACGGGCGAGCAGTACTTC. Its protein is CASSQDPEGTGEQYF.